Below, one T cell receptor (beta chain) is given with its context. Authors' analysis steps: It was from reference gene primer amplification that nucleated cell counts were estimated. Only in-frame clones appear in the TCRdb table, and some are missing; sequencing was by immunoSEQ multiplex PCR. V and J calls and clone size come straight from that table; D and trimming were deduced from the DNA. The sample has under 85,000 clones; nearly 90% are singletons. This sample is part of a study of blood T cell repertoires in COVID-19. Study-level information: Samples of COVID-19 (acute and convalescent) were obtained from the United States, Italy and Spain. In each case, the material was cDNA or gDNA derived from T cells, B-cell-depleted T cells, or PBMCs.

The sequence was obtained from a man aged 50 or older with acute or convalescent COVID-19. Sequenced input: peripheral blood.

CDR3 residues: CASSPPFYEQYF. CDR3 nucleotides: TGTGCCAGCAGCCCCCCCTTTTACGAGCAGTACTTC. The chain couples TRBV5-7 to TRBJ2-7; D not certain. TRBV5-7 falls under the ORF class, with uncertain function. This CDR3 is 12 amino acids long. Trimming stripped 4 bases from V and 4 bases from J, with 9 bases between.